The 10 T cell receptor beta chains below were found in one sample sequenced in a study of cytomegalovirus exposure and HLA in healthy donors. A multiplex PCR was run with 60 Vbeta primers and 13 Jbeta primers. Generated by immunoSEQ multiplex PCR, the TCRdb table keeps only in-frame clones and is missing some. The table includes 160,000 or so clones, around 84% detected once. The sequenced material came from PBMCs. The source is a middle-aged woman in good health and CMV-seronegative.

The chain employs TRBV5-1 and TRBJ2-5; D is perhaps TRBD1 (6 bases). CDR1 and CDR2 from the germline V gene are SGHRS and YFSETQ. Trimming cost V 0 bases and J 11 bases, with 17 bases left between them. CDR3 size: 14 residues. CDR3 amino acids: CASSLAPTGQEQYF. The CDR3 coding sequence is TGCGCCAGCAGCTTGGCCCCTACAGGGCAGGAGCAGTACTTC.

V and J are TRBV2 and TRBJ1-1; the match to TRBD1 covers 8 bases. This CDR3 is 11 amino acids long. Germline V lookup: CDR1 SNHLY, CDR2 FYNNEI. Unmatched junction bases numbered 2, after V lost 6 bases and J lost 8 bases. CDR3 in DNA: TGTGCCAGCAGATGGACAGGGGAAGCTTTCTTT. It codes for CASRWTGEAFF.

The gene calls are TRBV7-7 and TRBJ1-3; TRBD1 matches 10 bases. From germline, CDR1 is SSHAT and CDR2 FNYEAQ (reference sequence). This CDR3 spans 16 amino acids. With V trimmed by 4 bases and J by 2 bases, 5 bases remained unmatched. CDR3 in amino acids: CASSSADRGPGNTIYF. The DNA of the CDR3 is TGTGCCAGCAGCTCCGCCGACAGGGGGCCTGGAAACACCATATATTTT.

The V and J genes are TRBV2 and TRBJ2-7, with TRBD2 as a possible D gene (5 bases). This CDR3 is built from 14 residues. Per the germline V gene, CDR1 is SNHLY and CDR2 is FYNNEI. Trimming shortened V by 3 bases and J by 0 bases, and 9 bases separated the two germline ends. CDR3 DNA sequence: TGTGCCAGCAGTGACTACGGGATCTCCTACGAGCAGTACTTC. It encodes CASSDYGISYEQYF.

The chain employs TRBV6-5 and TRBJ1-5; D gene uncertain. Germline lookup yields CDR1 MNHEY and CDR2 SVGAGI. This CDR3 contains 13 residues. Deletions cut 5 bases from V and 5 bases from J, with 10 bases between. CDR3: CASSPQKDQPQHF. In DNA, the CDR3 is TGTGCCAGCAGTCCCCAGAAAGATCAGCCCCAGCATTTT.

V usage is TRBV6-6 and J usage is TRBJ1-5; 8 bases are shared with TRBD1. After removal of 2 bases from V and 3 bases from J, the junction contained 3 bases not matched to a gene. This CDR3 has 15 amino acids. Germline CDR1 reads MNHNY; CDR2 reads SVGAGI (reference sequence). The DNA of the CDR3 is TGTGCCAGCAGTTACGCAGGGGGCTTCAATCAGCCCCAGCATTTT. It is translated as CASSYAGGFNQPQHF.

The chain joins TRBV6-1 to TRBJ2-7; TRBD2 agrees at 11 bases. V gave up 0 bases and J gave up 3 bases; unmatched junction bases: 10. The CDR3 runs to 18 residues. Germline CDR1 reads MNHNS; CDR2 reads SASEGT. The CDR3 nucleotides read TGTGCCAGCAGTGAAGCCCTGGCTAGCGGGGGGAACTTCTACGAGCAGTACTTC. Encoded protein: CASSEALASGGNFYEQYF.

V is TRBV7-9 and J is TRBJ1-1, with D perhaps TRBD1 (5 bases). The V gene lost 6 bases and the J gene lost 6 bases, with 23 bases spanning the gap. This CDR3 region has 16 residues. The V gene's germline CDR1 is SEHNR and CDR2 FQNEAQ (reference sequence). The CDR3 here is CASRLPGPLSSAEAFF. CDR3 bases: TGTGCCAGCAGGCTACCGGGACCCCTTTCTAGCGCTGAAGCTTTCTTT. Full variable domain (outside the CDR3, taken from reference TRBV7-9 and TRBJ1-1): DTGVSQNPRHKITKRGQNVTFRCDPISEHNRLYWYRQTLGQGPEFLTYFQNEAQLEKSRLLSDRFSAERPKGSFSTLEIQRTEQGDSAMYLCASRLPGPLSSAEAFFGQGTRLTVV.

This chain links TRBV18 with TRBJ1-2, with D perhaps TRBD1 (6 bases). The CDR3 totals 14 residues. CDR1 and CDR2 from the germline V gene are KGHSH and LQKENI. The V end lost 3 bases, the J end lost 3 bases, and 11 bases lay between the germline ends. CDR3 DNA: TGTGCCAGCTCACCGGAAAGGACAGACTATGGCTACACCTTC. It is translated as CASSPERTDYGYTF.

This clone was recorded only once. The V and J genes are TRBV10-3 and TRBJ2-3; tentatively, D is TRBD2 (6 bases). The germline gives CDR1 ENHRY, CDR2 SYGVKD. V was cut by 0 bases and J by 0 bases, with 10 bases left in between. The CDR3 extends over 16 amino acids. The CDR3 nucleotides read TGTGCCATCAGTGAGTCGGAGGGGAGAAGCACAGATACGCAGTATTTT. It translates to CAISESEGRSTDTQYF.